This T cell receptor (beta chain) was recorded in a study of blood T cell repertoires in COVID-19. Study overall: Material from acute and convalescent COVID-19 was sourced from the United States, Italy and Spain. PBMCs, B-cell-depleted T cells, or T cells provided the cDNA or gDNA that made up the material.

CDR1 is SGHRS and CDR2 is YFSETQ in the germline V gene. The V segment lost 2 bases and the J segment 6 bases; nucleotides outside the gene matches: 7. CDR3 size: 15 residues. Original processing methods: Estimation of nucleated cell counts was performed using reference gene primer amplification. Generated by immunoSEQ multiplex PCR, the TCRdb table keeps only in-frame clones and is missing some. V and J calls and clone size are those listed in that table; D and trimming were worked out from the DNA. The profile shows about 150,000 clones, around 84% of them singletons. V and J are TRBV5-1 and TRBJ1-2; 10 positions match TRBD1. The receptor was derived from a woman aged 50 to 60 with acute or convalescent COVID-19. Sample: peripheral blood. CDR3 sequence reads: CASSFPGQGFHGYTF. The CDR3 bases are TGCGCCAGCAGCTTCCCGGGACAGGGGTTCCATGGCTACACCTTC.